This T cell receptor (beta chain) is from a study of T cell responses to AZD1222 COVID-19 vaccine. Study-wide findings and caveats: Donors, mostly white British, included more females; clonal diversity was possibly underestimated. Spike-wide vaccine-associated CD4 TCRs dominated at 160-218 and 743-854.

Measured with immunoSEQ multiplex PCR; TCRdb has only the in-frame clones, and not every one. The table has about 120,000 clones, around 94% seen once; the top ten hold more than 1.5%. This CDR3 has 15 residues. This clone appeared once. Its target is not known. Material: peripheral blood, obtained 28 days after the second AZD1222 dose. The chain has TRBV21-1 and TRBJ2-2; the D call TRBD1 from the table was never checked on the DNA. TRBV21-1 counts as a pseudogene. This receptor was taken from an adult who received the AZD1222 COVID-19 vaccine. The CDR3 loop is CASGRWGHNTGELFF. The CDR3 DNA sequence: TGTGCCAGCGGACGTTGGGGACATAACACCGGGGAGCTGTTTTTT.